Each of the 26 T cell receptor beta chains below was sequenced from the same sample in a study of blood T cell repertoires in COVID-19. TCRdb's table, derived via immunoSEQ multiplex PCR, lists solely in-frame clones and lacks some. The data show roughly 120,000 clones, approximately 80% seen once. Sequenced input: peripheral blood. These receptors were taken from a man aged 65 to 79 with acute or convalescent COVID-19.

The rearrangement links TRBV11-2 to TRBJ1-3; the D is unclear. In germline, CDR1 is SGHAT, CDR2 FQNNGV. Trimming left V 3 bases short and J 0 bases short, with 9 bases between. The CDR3 is 15 residues long. The CDR3 spells CASSLASSSGNTIYF. The CDR3, as DNA: TGTGCCAGCAGCTTGGCCTCAAGCTCTGGAAACACCATATATTTT.

This clone has a handful of counts. The chain combines TRBV2 with TRBJ2-7, with a possible D match to TRBD1 (5 bases). The CDR3 spans 13 residues. CDR1 SNHLY and CDR2 FYNNEI come from the germline V gene. Trimming took 10 bases from V and 3 from J, leaving 16 bases between them. The CDR3 DNA reads as TGTGCCACGGCCTCAGGGTTCGACTACGAGCAGTACTTC. Translated: CATASGFDYEQYF.

The gene calls are TRBV27 and TRBJ2-2; 8 bases are a match to TRBD1. Germline CDR1 is MNHEY and CDR2 is SMNVEV (reference sequence). The CDR3 totals 16 residues. V dropped 6 bases and J dropped 4; count of bases not matched to a gene: 10. The CDR3 loop is CASSSRDRSGTGELFF. The CDR3, as DNA: TGTGCCAGCAGCTCCCGGGACAGGTCGGGCACCGGGGAGCTGTTTTTT.

This chain uses TRBV27 with TRBJ1-5; no clear D. The CDR3 runs to 13 residues. With 5 bases removed from V and 3 bases from J, the gap between germline ends came to 8 bases. Germline V gene data show CDR1 as MNHEY and CDR2 as SMNVEV (reference sequence). CDR3 bases: TGTGCCAGCAGTCCACGGGTCAATCAGCCCCAGCATTTT. Its protein product is CASSPRVNQPQHF.

This clone was recorded only once. V is TRBV20-1 and J is TRBJ1-5; D possibly corresponds to TRBD1 (5 bases). Between the trimmed V and J ends, which lost 3 bases and 2 bases, there was a span of 17 bases. This CDR3 has 16 amino acids. Germline V lookup: CDR1 DFQATT, CDR2 SNEGSKA (reference sequence). The CDR3 nucleotides read TGCAGTGCTAGTTTGCTGGGGCCCCGAGGCAATCAGCCCCAGCATTTT. Its protein is CSASLLGPRGNQPQHF.

The chain links TRBV2 to TRBJ2-3, with 8 nucleotides matching TRBD1. The germline V gene has CDR1 SNHLY and CDR2 FYNNEI. This CDR3 is 15 amino acids long. The J segment lost 3 bases and the V segment lost 5 bases, leaving 7 bases of the junction unmatched. The CDR3 nucleotides are TGTGCCAGCAGTCGTACAGGGGGGCCAACAGATACGCAGTATTTT. This encodes CASSRTGGPTDTQYF.

The chain links TRBV5-1 to TRBJ1-1; D unclear. The V end lost 4 bases, the J end lost 0 bases, and 19 bases lay between the germline ends. Germline CDR1 and CDR2: SGHRS and YFSETQ. This CDR3 has 17 amino acids. The CDR3 reads CASSREAGGFMNTEAFF. The CDR3 DNA follows: TGCGCCAGCAGCCGCGAAGCTGGCGGGTTTATGAACACTGAAGCTTTCTTT.

V gene TRBV27 combines with J gene TRBJ2-5, with TRBD1 matching 12 bases. Trimming removed 8 bases from V and 7 bases from J; junction bases left unmatched: 8. CDR3 size: 14 residues. Germline lookup yields CDR1 MNHEY and CDR2 SMNVEV (reference sequence). In nucleotides, the CDR3 is TGTGCCAGCTGGGGGGACAGGGGGCCGGGGACCCAGTACTTC. Translating gives CASWGDRGPGTQYF.

The rearrangement joins TRBV2 to TRBJ1-5; no reliable D call. Trimming removed 4 bases at V and 5 bases at J, with 9 bases between. The CDR3 totals 13 residues. The germline V gene encodes CDR1 SNHLY and CDR2 FYNNEI. DNA of the CDR3: TGTGCCAGCAGTGTGGCAGATTATCAGCCCCAGCATTTT. Residues: CASSVADYQPQHF.

The rearrangement joins TRBV9 to TRBJ1-1; D remains unclear. The CDR3 is 13 residues long. V was shortened by 2 bases and J by 0 bases, with 5 bases between the two germline ends. CDR1 is SGDLS and CDR2 is YYNGEE in the germline V gene. The CDR3 spells CASSVAMNTEAFF. The CDR3 nucleotides are TGTGCCAGCAGCGTCGCGATGAACACTGAAGCTTTCTTT.

The gene calls are TRBV5-5 and TRBJ1-6, with 7 bases fitting TRBD1. This CDR3 spans 16 amino acids. Trimming removed 4 bases from V and 6 bases from J; junction bases left unmatched: 10. Germline V CDR1 and CDR2: SGHKS, YYEKEE (reference sequence). The CDR3 sequence: CASSTWGQPINSPLHF. DNA of the CDR3: TGTGCCAGCAGCACGTGGGGACAGCCTATTAATTCACCCCTCCACTTT. Full variable domain (remainder filled in from reference TRBV5-5 and TRBJ1-6): DAGVTQSPTHLIKTRGQQVTLRCSPISGHKSVSWYQQVLGQGPQFIFQYYEKEERGRGNFPDRFSARQFPNYSSELNVNALLLGDSALYLCASSTWGQPINSPLHFGNGTRLTVT.

This clone has only a few counts. The chain is built from TRBV6-5 and TRBJ1-2, with TRBD1 matching over 8 bases. Per germline, CDR1 MNHEY and CDR2 SVGAGI. The V and J ends lost 6 bases and 7 bases, in that order; junction bases with no gene match: 4. This CDR3 region has 12 residues. Here the CDR3 reads CASRETGVGYTF. CDR3 DNA: TGTGCCAGCAGGGAGACAGGGGTTGGCTACACCTTC.

The V call is TRBV5-1, the J call TRBJ1-6; 7 nucleotides agree with TRBD1. Per germline, CDR1 SGHRS and CDR2 YFSETQ. V lost 7 bases and J lost 10; bases outside the gene matches: 14. The CDR3 runs to 15 residues. The CDR3 bases are TGCGCCAGCTCCCATGGTGGAGGGGGCGCCTCACCCCTCCACTTT. Protein: CASSHGGGGASPLHF. The full variable domain, its missing parts supplied by reference TRBV5-1 and TRBJ1-6, is KAGVTQTPRYLIKTRGQQVTLSCSPISGHRSVSWYQQTPGQGLQFLFEYFSETQRNKGNFPGRFSGRQFSNSRSEMNVSTLELGDSALYLCASSHGGGGASPLHFGNGTRLTVT.

V and J are TRBV18 and TRBJ2-5; D ambiguous. The V gene's germline CDR1 is KGHSH and CDR2 LQKENI. The V gene lost 2 bases and the J gene lost 4 bases, with 5 bases spanning the gap. The CDR3 length is 12 residues. This CDR3 reads CASSPAAETQYF. The CDR3 DNA reads TGTGCCAGCTCACCAGCGGCAGAGACCCAGTACTTC.

The chain uses TRBV9 and TRBJ2-7, with TRBD1 identical over 7 bases. This CDR3 is 15 amino acids long. CDR1 is SGDLS, CDR2 YYNGEE, per germline. Unmatched junction bases numbered 5, after V lost 0 bases and J lost 2 bases. The CDR3 reads CASSVGTGAPYEQYF. CDR3 bases: TGTGCCAGCAGCGTAGGAACAGGGGCACCCTACGAGCAGTACTTC.

This clone has only a few counts. The chain recombines TRBV7-8 with TRBJ2-7; D ambiguous. Per germline, CDR1 SGHVS and CDR2 FQNEAQ. V was clipped by 3 bases and J by 4 bases, with 13 bases between them. This CDR3 is 14 amino acids long. The CDR3 DNA is TGTGCCAGCAGCTTTTCCTTAGCCACTTACGAGCAGTACTTC. Amino acid sequence: CASSFSLATYEQYF.

V is TRBV6-5 and J is TRBJ2-7; TRBD1 might be the D (5 bases). This CDR3 has 11 amino acids. The V and J ends lost 7 bases and 8 bases respectively, with 12 bases between them. The germline gives CDR1 MNHEY, CDR2 SVGAGI. In nucleotides, the CDR3 is TGTGCCAGCACCCCCTGGGGCCAGCAGTACTTC. It is translated as CASTPWGQQYF.

This clone has a handful of counts. The CDR3 nucleotides read TGTGCCATCAGTGAACCTCGGGGGGCCAACGTCCTGACTTTC. Translation: CAISEPRGANVLTF. The rearrangement links TRBV10-3 to TRBJ2-6; D ambiguous. The CDR3 runs to 14 residues. V lost 3 bases to trimming and J lost 4 bases, with 7 bases between them. Per germline, CDR1 ENHRY and CDR2 SYGVKD.

V usage is TRBV9 and J usage is TRBJ1-1, with D perhaps matching TRBD1 (5 bases). Deletions cut 0 bases from V and 7 bases from J, with 16 bases between. The germline CDR1 and CDR2 sequences are SGDLS and YYNGEE. The CDR3 is 15 amino acids. DNA for the CDR3: TGTGCCAGCAGCGTAGCTGGGGGGGACCGAGTTGAAGCTTTCTTT. Its protein is CASSVAGGDRVEAFF.

This clone is a singleton in its sample. The chain combines TRBV19 with TRBJ2-3, with TRBD2 identical over 14 bases. Per the germline V gene, CDR1 is LNHDA and CDR2 is SQIVND (reference sequence). V dropped 5 bases and J dropped 4; count of bases not matched to a gene: 11. This CDR3 contains 18 residues. CDR3 sequence reads: CASSSRLAGGLTADTQYF. The CDR3 DNA is TGTGCCAGTAGTTCCCGACTAGCGGGGGGGCTAACGGCAGATACGCAGTATTTT.

This chain connects TRBV18 to TRBJ1-1; a weak D match, TRBD1 (6 bases). The germline CDR1 and CDR2 sequences are KGHSH and LQKENI. V lost 3 bases to trimming and J lost 2 bases, with 16 bases between them. This CDR3 is 16 amino acids long. The DNA of the CDR3 is TGTGCCAGCTCACCCGGGACATTTAGACTTAACACTGAAGCTTTCTTT. It encodes CASSPGTFRLNTEAFF.

The chain recombines TRBV6-5 with TRBJ1-2; perhaps TRBD1 as D (5 bases). CDR1 is MNHEY and CDR2 is SVGAGI in the germline V gene. Trimming shortened V by 5 bases and J by 13 bases, and 17 bases separated the two germline ends. The CDR3 sequence is 12 residues long. CDR3 loop: CASSQPPGGITF. DNA of the CDR3: TGTGCCAGCAGTCAACCGCCGGGGGGTATCACCTTC.

The chain joins TRBV6-1 to TRBJ2-3, with a possible D match to TRBD1 (7 bases). The CDR3 loop spans 16 amino acids. The germline V and J ends were trimmed by 4 bases and 0 bases, with 14 bases remaining between them. Germline V lookup: CDR1 MNHNS, CDR2 SASEGT. CDR3 in amino acids: CASSGRDSSSTDTQYF. In DNA form, the CDR3 reads TGTGCCAGCAGTGGGAGGGACAGCTCTAGCACAGATACGCAGTATTTT.

J is TRBJ2-7 and V is TRBV2, with TRBD1 matching over 11 bases. V trimming: 3 bases; J trimming: 5 bases; junction bases outside the gene matches: 6. The CDR3 spans 15 residues. Germline V CDR1 and CDR2: SNHLY, FYNNEI. This chain's CDR3 is CASSEVRTGGNEQYF. For the CDR3, the DNA is TGTGCCAGCAGTGAGGTCCGGACAGGGGGCAACGAGCAGTACTTC.

This clone was recorded a few times. This chain connects TRBV6-5 to TRBJ2-1, with D perhaps matching TRBD1 (6 bases). V gave up 5 bases and J gave up 9 bases, with 17 bases separating them. This CDR3 region has 14 residues. In germline, CDR1 is MNHEY, CDR2 SVGAGI. DNA for the CDR3: TGTGCCAGCAGTAATATGTACAGGGAGAGTGAGCAGTTCTTC. Protein: CASSNMYRESEQFF.

The chain employs TRBV24-1 and TRBJ2-1; the match to TRBD1 covers 7 bases. Germline trimming cut 5 bases from V and 7 bases from J; bases unmatched to any gene: 10. CDR1 and CDR2 (germline): KGHDR, SFDVKD. The CDR3 extends over 15 amino acids. The CDR3 protein is CATSVRVTGRNEQFF. CDR3 in DNA: TGTGCCACCAGTGTGCGTGTGACAGGGAGAAATGAGCAGTTCTTC.